Listed below are T cell receptor beta chains from one sample, sequenced in a study of CD8+ T cells in alopecia areata. The data were produced by immunoSEQ multiplex PCR, yet TCRdb's version contains in-frame clones alone and is incomplete. This table has around 250,000 clones, 67% appearing once. The sequencing used CD4+ T cells sorted from blood, collected at week 0. The receptors come from a human donor with alopecia areata. Each CDR3 is given with its conserved first and last residue. The D gene is left open where the match is weak. Expanded clones get a size class; other rows say once, few or many, or leave the size out.

d_call: .; v_call: TRBV4-1; clone_size: .; j_call: TRBJ1-5; cdr3_aa: CASSHPGARSQDQPQHF; cdr3_nt: TGCGCCAGCAGCCACCCGGGGGCAAGATCACAGGATCAGCCCCAGCATTTT
d_call: .; v_call: TRBV7-7; clone_size: .; j_call: TRBJ2-5; cdr3_aa: CASSFFGETQYF; cdr3_nt: TGTGCTAGCAGCTTTTTTGGAGAGACCCAGTACTTC
d_call: TRBD1; v_call: TRBV11-2; clone_size: .; j_call: TRBJ1-5; cdr3_aa: CASSDRGHLGNQPQHF; cdr3_nt: TGTGCCAGCAGCGACAGGGGACATTTAGGGAATCAGCCCCAGCATTTT
d_call: .; v_call: TRBV2; clone_size: .; j_call: TRBJ2-2; cdr3_aa: CASSSVISNTGELFF; cdr3_nt: TGTGCCAGCAGTTCAGTGATTTCGAACACCGGGGAGCTGTTTTTT
d_call: .; v_call: TRBV30; clone_size: .; j_call: TRBJ2-7; cdr3_aa: CAWSVSRGVYEQYF; cdr3_nt: TGTGCCTGGAGTGTATCCAGGGGAGTCTACGAGCAGTACTTC
d_call: .; v_call: TRBV5-1; clone_size: .; j_call: TRBJ2-5; cdr3_aa: CASSLGVQETQYF; cdr3_nt: TGCGCCAGCAGCTTGGGAGTCCAAGAGACCCAGTACTTC
d_call: TRBD1; v_call: TRBV5-1; clone_size: .; j_call: TRBJ2-5; cdr3_aa: CASSLTGGETQYF; cdr3_nt: TGCGCCAGCAGCTTAACAGGGGGAGAGACCCAGTACTTC
d_call: TRBD1; v_call: TRBV30; clone_size: .; j_call: TRBJ1-2; cdr3_aa: CAWMKISGTGDLYGYTF; cdr3_nt: TGTGCCTGGATGAAAATTTCGGGGACAGGGGACCTCTATGGCTACACCTTC
d_call: TRBD1; v_call: TRBV18; clone_size: .; j_call: TRBJ2-1; cdr3_aa: CASSPLEIQGSEDEQFF; cdr3_nt: TGTGCCAGCTCACCACTCGAGATACAGGGGTCAGAGGATGAGCAGTTCTTC
d_call: .; v_call: TRBV27; clone_size: few; j_call: TRBJ1-5; cdr3_aa: CASSLEGVDQPQHF; cdr3_nt: TGTGCCAGCAGTTTAGAAGGGGTGGATCAGCCCCAGCATTTT
d_call: .; v_call: TRBV6-5; clone_size: .; j_call: TRBJ2-1; cdr3_aa: CASSYSASSEQFF; cdr3_nt: TGTGCCAGCAGTTACTCCGCTAGCAGTGAGCAGTTCTTC
d_call: .; v_call: TRBV5-6; clone_size: .; j_call: TRBJ2-7; cdr3_aa: CASSRSGDGYYEQYF; cdr3_nt: TGTGCCAGCAGCCGCTCCGGGGACGGCTACTACGAGCAGTACTTC
d_call: TRBD1; v_call: TRBV7-8; clone_size: few; j_call: TRBJ1-4; cdr3_aa: CASSLGRDRRGF; cdr3_nt: TGTGCCAGCAGCTTAGGACGGGACAGAAGGGGTTTT
d_call: .; v_call: TRBV9; clone_size: .; j_call: TRBJ2-2; cdr3_aa: CASSTSAGDGGELFF; cdr3_nt: TGTGCCAGCAGCACTTCAGCAGGGGACGGCGGGGAGCTGTTTTTT
d_call: TRBD1; v_call: TRBV29-1; clone_size: .; j_call: TRBJ2-3; cdr3_aa: CSVGGQGGADTQYF; cdr3_nt: TGCAGCGTTGGGGGACAGGGAGGGGCAGATACGCAGTATTTT
d_call: .; v_call: TRBV5-4; clone_size: few; j_call: TRBJ2-7; cdr3_aa: CASRSRDLEGEQYF; cdr3_nt: TGTGCCAGCAGATCCCGAGACCTTGAGGGGGAGCAGTACTTC
d_call: .; v_call: TRBV14; clone_size: many; j_call: TRBJ2-7; cdr3_aa: CASSQVPGAEQYF; cdr3_nt: TGTGCCAGCAGCCAAGTACCCGGGGCCGAGCAGTACTTC
d_call: .; v_call: TRBV6-1; clone_size: few; j_call: TRBJ2-3; cdr3_aa: CASSDRTVVSTDTQYF; cdr3_nt: TGTGCCAGCAGTGACAGGACGGTGGTGAGCACAGATACGCAGTATTTT
d_call: .; v_call: TRBV5-6; clone_size: few; j_call: TRBJ1-3; cdr3_aa: CASGRNSGNTIYF; cdr3_nt: TGTGCCAGCGGCAGGAACTCTGGAAACACCATATATTTT
d_call: .; v_call: TRBV20-1; clone_size: few; j_call: TRBJ2-7; cdr3_aa: CSAGAEQYF; cdr3_nt: TGCAGTGCAGGGGCCGAGCAGTACTTC
d_call: .; v_call: TRBV15; clone_size: .; j_call: TRBJ2-3; cdr3_aa: CATSFSGDTQYF; cdr3_nt: TGTGCCACCAGTTTCAGCGGGGATACGCAGTATTTT
d_call: .; v_call: TRBV7-3; clone_size: few; j_call: TRBJ2-7; cdr3_aa: CASSPRQHYEQYF; cdr3_nt: TGTGCCAGCAGCCCTCGACAGCACTACGAGCAGTACTTC